Here is one T cell receptor beta chain with its context. Its antigen is unknown. These data come from a study of T cell responses to AZD1222 COVID-19 vaccine. Findings and limits, study-wide: Mostly white British, mostly female donors; authors suggested clonal diversity may be underestimated.

Germline trimming cut 5 bases from V and 1 base from J; bases unmatched to any gene: 6. The CDR3 has 15 amino acids. Germline V lookup: CDR1 ENHRY, CDR2 SYGVKD. The repertoire was sequenced with immunoSEQ multiplex PCR; TCRdb's copy has only in-frame clones and lacks some. The sample has 82,000 or so clones; approximately 91% are singletons. This clonotype originated in an adult in good health. The V call is TRBV10-3, the J call TRBJ1-1; TRBD1 aligns across 8 bases. The sample consisted of peripheral blood, taken on day 0 of AZD1222 vaccination. The CDR3 loop is CAISRSGTGNTEAFF. The CDR3, as DNA: TGTGCCATCAGTCGGTCCGGGACAGGGAACACTGAAGCTTTCTTT.